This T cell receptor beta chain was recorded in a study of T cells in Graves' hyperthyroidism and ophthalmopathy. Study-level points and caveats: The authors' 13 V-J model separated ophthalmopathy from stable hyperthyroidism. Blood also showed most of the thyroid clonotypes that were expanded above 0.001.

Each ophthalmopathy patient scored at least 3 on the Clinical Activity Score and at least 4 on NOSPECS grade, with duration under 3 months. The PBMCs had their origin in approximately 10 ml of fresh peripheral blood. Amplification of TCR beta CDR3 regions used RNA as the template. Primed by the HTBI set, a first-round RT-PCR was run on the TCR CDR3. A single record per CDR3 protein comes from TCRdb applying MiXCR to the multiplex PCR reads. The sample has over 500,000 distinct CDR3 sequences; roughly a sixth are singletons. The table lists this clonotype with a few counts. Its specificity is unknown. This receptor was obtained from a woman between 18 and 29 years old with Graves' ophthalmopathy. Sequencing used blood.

The CDR3 sequence: CASSYYRQETQYF. CDR3 sequence (DNA): TGTGCCAGCAGTTATTACAGGCAAGAGACCCAGTACTTC. The chain joins TRBV6-1 to TRBJ2-5; weak D call: TRBD1 (5 bases). This CDR3 region has 13 residues. The V gene's germline CDR1 is MNHNS and CDR2 SASEGT. Trimming shortened V by 5 bases and J by 2 bases, and 9 bases separated the two germline ends.